The 2 T cell receptor beta chains below were found in one sample sequenced in a study of shared clonotypes between healthy human individuals. Assay used: immunoSEQ multiplex PCR; TCRdb lists only in-frame clones, some missing. Of hundreds of thousands of clones listed, roughly 72% are singletons. The sequenced sample was memory CD4+ T cells sorted from blood. Subset given: CD45RA-negative fraction. All receptors derive from a woman aged 25 to 39 in good health.

In regard to this clone: One base separates it from a far larger clone, so it is likely a read error. The chain carries TRBV6-6 and TRBJ2-2, with 10 positions matching TRBD1. CDR1 and CDR2 from the germline V gene are MNHNY and SVGAGI (reference sequence). The junction had 1 base not matched to a gene; V was cut back by 6 bases and J by 3 bases. This CDR3 has 14 residues. The CDR3 coding sequence is TGTGCCAGCAGGGGGACAGGGGACACCGGGGAGCTGTTTTTT. Translating gives CASRGTGDTGELFF.

As for this clone: Other DNA sequences of this sample code for an identical CDR3. The V and J genes are TRBV7-2 and TRBJ2-5; the D gene is possibly TRBD2 (6 bases). The CDR3 is 14 residues long. Germline V gene data show CDR1 as SGHTA and CDR2 as FQGNSA. The ends were cut back, 0 bases at V and 5 bases at J, with 10 bases in the middle. CDR3 nucleotide sequence: TGTGCCAGCAGCTTAGCGGGAGGAGGGGAGACCCAGTACTTC. It yields the protein CASSLAGGGETQYF.